The entry that follows covers one TCR beta chain sequence. What it binds is not known. All donors came from Russia, were Caucasian and healthy, and spanned ages roughly 6 to 100. Through a sample-barcoded 5' primer and a J-beta primer mix, a second PCR was run for roughly 6 to 11 cycles. Every cDNA molecule bore a tag from a template-switch adaptor containing 12 random nucleotides. Each CDR3 protein is one row after TCRdb ran MiXCR on the 5' RACE reads. Altogether about 1,400,000 distinct CDR3 sequences are present, 40% to 50% being singletons, with the ten largest covering roughly 7.9%. This specimen belongs to a study of blood T cells in healthy people across ages. There are 16 residues in the CDR3. The germline V gene has CDR1 DFQATT and CDR2 SNEGSKA (reference sequence). V was trimmed by 3 bases and J by 2 bases, leaving 14 bases between them. Findings and caveats of the study: More naive CD4+ cells and higher diversity marked long-lived donors relative to aged donors. TCR beta diversity, measured per million T cells, fell in a roughly linear way with age.

The sequence was collected from a woman between 18 and 30 years old in good health. The sequenced sample was blood. V is TRBV20-1 and J is TRBJ1-6, with unresolved D. CDR3 amino acids: CSASTLVRTYNSPLHF. The CDR3 DNA follows: TGCAGTGCTAGTACTCTAGTCAGAACCTATAATTCACCCCTCCACTTT.